This T cell receptor (beta chain) was recorded in a study of shared T cell receptors in the human thymus (dated by TCRdb to about 2021). About the investigation overall: The study examined how the human thymus generates shared, self-reactive T-cell receptor alpha chains.

Receptors were amplified or captured by the immunoSEQ multiplex PCR assay. The immuneACCESS repertoire file appears here via TCRdb, limited to in-frame rearrangements. These files lack a portion of the clones; in checked studies, under half of the deficit traces to unresolved V genes, and the cause of the others is not known. The sample table lists about 660,000 clones, around 87% of them with a count of one. The ten biggest clones cover 0.0094% of the sample. From a lookup of the germline V gene, CDR1 and CDR2 are MDHEN and SYDVKM. Between the V and J ends, shortened by 6 bases and 10 bases respectively, the junction contains 9 bases. Inclusive of the bounding cysteine and phenylalanine, the CDR3 is 11 residues long. Just CDR3 DNA is preserved here, 33 bases in frame from base 1. This clone has more than one count but fewer than ten. This receptor's antigen is unknown. No per-base quality is available; no much larger clone lies one base away.

These data were likewise used in another study, on human thymus T cells. As the second study states: The donors were immunologically healthy infants in Finland who had open corrective cardiac surgery for congenital heart defects. Thymus tissue was collected as surgical resects that were removed during corrective cardiac surgery. Biased V and J gene segment usage appeared to be present in both thymic and peripheral blood repertoires. The related research reported highly overlapping thymic TCR repertoires among unrelated individuals. The study described the TCR alpha and beta repertoires in roughly 8 infant thymus samples and a handful of matching peripheral blood samples. Donor ages ranging from about 7 to 250 days were recorded, and more than 5 male and two female infants were included in the cohort. Thymocytes were released mechanically from tissue and stored at -70 °C as pellets of roughly 9.5-31 million cells. A QIAsymphony instrument was used to extract genomic DNA from the frozen cell pellets. The immunoSEQ multiplex PCR assay was used to amplify the TCRB and TCRAD loci from a standardized amount of quality-controlled genomic DNA. The amplicons spanned the V(D)J region and were long enough to cover the CDR3 and allow V and J genes to be identified. The commercial immunoSEQ service was used to sequence amplicons on an Illumina platform. Primer bias and sequencing errors were corrected as previously described, and TCRAD and TCRB definitions were based on the IMGT database. immunoSEQ Analyzer 3.0 and VDJTools were used for repertoire analysis, which covered basic statistics, V/J segment usage, diversity estimates, rarefaction and pairwise overlap. Diversity was estimated with Chao1, ChaoE, Efron-Thisted, Shannon and inverse Simpson indices, and also on datasets down-sampled to the smallest sample. Repertoire overlap was assessed by strict matching of CDR3 nucleotide sequence, V gene and J gene, and clustering was done by Jaccard-based multidimensional scaling. On average, thymus samples gave about 810,000 unique TCRB clonotypes, whereas blood samples gave about 84,000.

This receptor chain uses TRBV28 and TRBJ1-4; 6 matching bases give a weak D call of TRBD1. The sequencing input was thymocytes. The receptor comes from a boy under two years old with a congenital heart defect. Donor details come from another sample of the same person, matched by shared clones. The base sequence is TGTGCCAGCAGCCCCAGGGGAAAACTGTTTTTT. This yields the protein CASSPRGKLFF.